This T cell receptor (beta chain) was identified in a study of cytomegalovirus exposure and HLA in healthy donors. Trimming shortened V by 5 bases and J by 9 bases, and 10 bases separated the two germline ends. There are 11 residues in the CDR3. The germline V gene encodes CDR1 SGHTA and CDR2 FQGNSA. General observations from the study: Being indistinguishable, some V segments were excluded, TRBV6-2 and TRBV6-3 among them. Reportedly, cytomegalovirus status was diagnosed with high sensitivity and specificity. Another analysis was done later, and it associated approximately 17,000 TCR beta sequences with HLA alleles at 0.05 false discovery rate. One cluster of highly shared sequence variants probably arose as a sequencing artifact.

On this clone: The antigen is undetermined.

Researchers ran the PCR with 60 Vbeta and 13 Jbeta primers. Sequenced by immunoSEQ multiplex PCR; TCRdb stores in-frame clones only, minus some. The table lists approximately 140,000 clones, roughly 80% of them singletons. The material sequenced was PBMCs. This chain uses TRBV7-2 with TRBJ1-2; D perhaps matches TRBD1 (6 bases). This receptor was taken from a man aged 35 to 55 in good health and CMV-seropositive. CDR3 nucleotide sequence: TGTGCCAGCAGCCGCAGGGGACGCTACACCTTC. Encoded protein: CASSRRGRYTF.